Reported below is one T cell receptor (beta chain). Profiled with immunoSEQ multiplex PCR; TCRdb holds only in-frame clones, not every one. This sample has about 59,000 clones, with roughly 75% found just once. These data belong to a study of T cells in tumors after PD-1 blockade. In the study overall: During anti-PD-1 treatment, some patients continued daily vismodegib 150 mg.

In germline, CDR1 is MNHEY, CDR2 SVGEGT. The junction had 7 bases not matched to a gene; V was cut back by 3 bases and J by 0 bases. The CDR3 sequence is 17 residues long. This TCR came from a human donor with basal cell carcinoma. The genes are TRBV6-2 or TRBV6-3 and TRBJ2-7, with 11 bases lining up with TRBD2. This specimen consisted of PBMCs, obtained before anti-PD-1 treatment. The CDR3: CASSYRGLAVISYEQYF. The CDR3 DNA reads TGTGCCAGCAGTTATAGGGGACTAGCGGTTATCTCCTACGAGCAGTACTTC.